The clone carrying this T cell receptor gamma chain was seen more than once but under ten times. A much larger clone lies a single base off, so this may be a read error. This CDR3 is also generated by other DNA sequences in the sample. The CDR3 sequence is 16 residues long. Looked up from germline, CDR1 is GITISATS and CDR2 is ISYDGTV (reference sequence). TCRdb processed the reads again with the CATT caller. The table lists 1,700 or so gamma-chain clones, 12% of them singletons. The data derive from a study of gamma-delta chains in newborns, infants, children. Study overall: Polyclonal expansion of innate γδ T cells after birth follows microbial exposure.

The chain has TRGV9 and TRGJP. The sequencing input was blood. The receptor's source is a child who was a newborn, infant or young child, either healthy, febrile or measles-vaccinated (not recorded which). CDR3 coding DNA: TGTGCCTTGTGGGAACCTCAAGAGCTGGGCAAAAAAATCAAGGTATTT. It encodes CALWEPQELGKKIKVF.